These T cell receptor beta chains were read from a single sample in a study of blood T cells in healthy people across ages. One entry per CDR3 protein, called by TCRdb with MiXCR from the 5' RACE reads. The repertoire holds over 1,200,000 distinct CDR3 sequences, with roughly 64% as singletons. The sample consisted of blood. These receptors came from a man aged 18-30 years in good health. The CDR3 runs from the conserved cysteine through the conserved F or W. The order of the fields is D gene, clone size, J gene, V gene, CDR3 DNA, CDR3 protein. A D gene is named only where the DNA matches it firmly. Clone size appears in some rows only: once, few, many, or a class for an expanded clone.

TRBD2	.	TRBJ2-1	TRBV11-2	TGTGCCAGCAGCTCCCGGACTAGCGGGGAGTTGAGGGTGCATGAGCAGTTCTTC	CASSSRTSGELRVHEQFF
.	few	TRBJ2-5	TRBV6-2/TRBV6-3	TGTGCCAGCAGCGAGCTCCTGGAAGAGACCCAGTACTTC	CASSELLEETQYF
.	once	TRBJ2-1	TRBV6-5	TGTGCAGCGCGCTCTTGGAACAATGAGCAGTTCTTC	CAARSWNNEQFF
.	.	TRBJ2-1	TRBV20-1	TGCAGTGCTAGCCAGGATCTTTACAATGAGCAGTTCTTC	CSASQDLYNEQFF
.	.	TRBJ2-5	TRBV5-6	TGTGCCAGCAGCTCCGGGGGTAATTGGTACTTC	CASSSGGNWYF
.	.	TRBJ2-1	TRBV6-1	TGTGCCAGCAGCACCGCGGGGCATGAGCAGTTCTTC	CASSTAGHEQFF
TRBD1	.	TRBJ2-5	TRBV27	TGTGCCAGCAGTTTAGGTGGACAGGTGGGCAACAAGCAGTACTTC	CASSLGGQVGNKQYF
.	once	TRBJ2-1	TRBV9	TGTGCCAGCAGCGTAGTCGGACCGTACAATGAGCAGTTCTTC	CASSVVGPYNEQFF
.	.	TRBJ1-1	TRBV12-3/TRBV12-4	TGTGCCAGCAGTCAAAGGGACGAAGGCCCTGAAGCTTTCTTT	CASSQRDEGPEAFF
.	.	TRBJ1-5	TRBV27	TGTGCCAGCAGGCCTAATTATAGCAATCAGCCCCAGCATTTT	CASRPNYSNQPQHF
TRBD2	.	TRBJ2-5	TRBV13	TGTGCCAGCAGACTTCTAGCGGAAGAGACCCAGTACTTC	CASRLLAEETQYF
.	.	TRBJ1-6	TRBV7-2	TGTGCCAGCAGCTTGACCAGACAGGTAGAGGATTCACCCCTCCACTTT	CASSLTRQVEDSPLHF
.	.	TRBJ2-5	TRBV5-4	TGTGCCAGCAGCTTGGACGGACAACTCAAAGGGGAGACCCAGTACTTC	CASSLDGQLKGETQYF
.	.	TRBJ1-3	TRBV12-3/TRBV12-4	TGTGCCATCGAAAACAGGGTAGAGGGAAACACCATATATTTT	CAIENRVEGNTIYF
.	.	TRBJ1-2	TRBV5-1	TGCGCCAGCACCTCCGGGGGACCCGGGGGCTACACCTTC	CASTSGGPGGYTF
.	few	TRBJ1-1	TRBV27	TGTGCCAGCAGTTTGTGGGGATCTGAAACTGAAGCTTTCTTT	CASSLWGSETEAFF
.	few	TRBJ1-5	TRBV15	TGTGCCACCAGCAGAGTTGGCAACTGGTATAACCAACTCAATCAGCCCCAGCATTTT	CATSRVGNWYNQLNQPQHF
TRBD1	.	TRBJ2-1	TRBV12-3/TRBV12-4	TGTGTCAGCATACAGGGACAGGGGGCCTACAATGAGCAGTTCTTC	CVSIQGQGAYNEQFF
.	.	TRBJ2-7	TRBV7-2	TGTGCCAGCAGCCCAAGAGCGGGTCTTTTGGCCCAGTACTTC	CASSPRAGLLAQYF
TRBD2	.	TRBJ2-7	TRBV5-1	TGCGCCAGCAGCCCGCAGAGATTAGCGGGGGCCTACGAGCAGTACTTC	CASSPQRLAGAYEQYF
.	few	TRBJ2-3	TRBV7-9	TGTGCCAGCAGCCTACACTCCCGTGCAGATACGCAGTATTTT	CASSLHSRADTQYF
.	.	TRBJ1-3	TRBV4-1	TGCGCCAGCAGCCAAGATAGGACAGACCTCGGAATCTCTGGAAACACCATATATTTT	CASSQDRTDLGISGNTIYF
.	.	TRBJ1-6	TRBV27	TGTGCCAGCAGTTTAGAGGGGGTGCATAATTCACCCCTCCACTTT	CASSLEGVHNSPLHF
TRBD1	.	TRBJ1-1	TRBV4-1	TGCGCCAGCAGCCATTGGGACAGGACCACTGAAGCTTTCTTT	CASSHWDRTTEAFF
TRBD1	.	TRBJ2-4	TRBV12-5	TGTGCTAGTGGTTTGCCCACTCCACAGGGGGTGAAAAAGTACTTC	CASGLPTPQGVKKYF
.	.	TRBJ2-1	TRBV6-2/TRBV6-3	TGTGCCAGCAGTGTCAGCATCGACGAGCAGTTCTTC	CASSVSIDEQFF
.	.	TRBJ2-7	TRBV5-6	TGTGCCAGCAGCTTGATAGGGGGTAGCGAGCAGTACTTC	CASSLIGGSEQYF
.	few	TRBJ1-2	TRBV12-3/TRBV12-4	TGTGCCAGCAGTTTACCTACAAGGCCCTATGGCTACACCTTC	CASSLPTRPYGYTF
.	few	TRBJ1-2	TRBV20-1	TGCAGTGCTGCTGTCCTGAGAAGGGGCTACACCTTC	CSAAVLRRGYTF
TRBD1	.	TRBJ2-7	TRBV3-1	TGTGCCAGCAGCCAAGATCGAGGGACAGCGTTTGAGCAGTACTTC	CASSQDRGTAFEQYF
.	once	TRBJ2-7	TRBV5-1	TGCGCCGGCAGCTCGGACGGGACATGGCCCTACGAGCAGTACTTC	CAGSSDGTWPYEQYF
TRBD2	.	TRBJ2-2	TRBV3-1	TGTGCCAGCAGCCAAGAGCTAGCGGGAGGGCCTGGAGGGGAGCTGTTTTTT	CASSQELAGGPGGELFF
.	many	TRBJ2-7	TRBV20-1	TGCAGTGCTCCCCCGACAGATAGCTCCTACAATGAGCAGTACTTC	CSAPPTDSSYNEQYF